The present entry profiles one TCR beta chain with its context. The data originate from a study of CD8 T cells in Susac syndrome. Stable or active relapsing-remitting multiple sclerosis, untreated and meeting revised McDonald criteria, defined the controls. Negative isolation was used for CD8+ and CD4+ T cells, and FACS enrichment was applied to TEMRA cells. The CDR3 covers 14 residues. Trimming left V 7 bases short and J 7 bases short, with 19 bases between. The germline CDR1 and CDR2 sequences are MNHNS and SASEGT. An input of roughly 0.45 to 1 ug of RNA was subjected to reverse transcription using random hexamers. Amplification of TCR beta CDR3 spanned 54 Vbeta and 13 Jbeta via immunoSEQ multiplex PCR. A single record per CDR3 protein comes from TCRdb applying MiXCR to the immunoSEQ multiplex PCR reads. This sample has approximately 280,000 distinct CDR3 sequences, with roughly 85% found just once.

The sequenced material came from CD8+ T cells from PBMCs. The source is a human donor with multiple sclerosis. The chain employs TRBV6-1 and TRBJ2-5, with D possibly being TRBD2 (6 bases). The CDR3 reads CASIDREPPRTQYF. The CDR3, as DNA: TGTGCCAGCATCGATCGGGAGCCCCCAAGGACCCAGTACTTC.